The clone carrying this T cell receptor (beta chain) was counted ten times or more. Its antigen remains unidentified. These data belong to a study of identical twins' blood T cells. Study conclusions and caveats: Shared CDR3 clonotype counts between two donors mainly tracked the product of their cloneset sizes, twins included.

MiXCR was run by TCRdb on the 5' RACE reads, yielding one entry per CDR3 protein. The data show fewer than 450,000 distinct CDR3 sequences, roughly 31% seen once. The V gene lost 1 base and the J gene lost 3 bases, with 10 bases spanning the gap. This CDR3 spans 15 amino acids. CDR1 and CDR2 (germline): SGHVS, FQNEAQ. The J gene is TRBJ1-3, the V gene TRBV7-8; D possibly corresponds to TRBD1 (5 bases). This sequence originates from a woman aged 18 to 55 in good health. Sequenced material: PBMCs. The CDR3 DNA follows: TGTGCCAGCAGCTTAGAGGGGAACTTTGGAAACACCATATATTTT. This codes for CASSLEGNFGNTIYF.